This TCR beta chain was captured by sequencing in a study of blood T cell repertoires in COVID-19. Background on the study: T cells, B-cell-depleted T cells, or PBMCs supplied cDNA or gDNA.

The Seattle site enrolled patients during active infection and followed them longitudinally. As handled by the study authors: Estimated nucleated cell counts came from reference gene primer amplification. Clones were sequenced by immunoSEQ multiplex PCR, and TCRdb holds only the in-frame ones, with some missing. The V and J calls and clone size are taken from that table; D and trimming were inferred from the DNA. The data contain around 230,000 clones, 65% to 90% of them singletons. Germline V gives CDR1 MDHEN, CDR2 SYDVKM. The CDR3 extends over 16 amino acids. V was clipped by 5 bases and J by 0 bases; unmatched bases: 9.

The chain employs TRBV28 and TRBJ2-7; 8 bases match TRBD2. This receptor was taken from a man aged 50 or older with COVID-19, enrolled during active disease. Sequencing was done on a sample of peripheral blood. The CDR3 DNA reads as TGTGCCAGCAGTCCCTCGGGAGGGGGGACCTCCTACGAGCAGTACTTC. This codes for CASSPSGGGTSYEQYF. The complete variable domain, with remaining parts taken from reference TRBV28 and TRBJ2-7, reads DVKVTQSSRYLVKRTGEKVFLECVQDMDHENMFWYRQDPGLGLRLIYFSYDVKMKEKGDIPEGYSVSREKKERFSLILESASTNQTSMYLCASSPSGGGTSYEQYFGPGTRLTVT.